A selection of T cell receptor beta chains follows, all from one sample in a study of beta chain features in type 1 diabetes. Only in-frame clones appear in the TCRdb table, and some are missing; sequencing was by immunoSEQ multiplex PCR. This table holds about 160,000 clones, around 8.6% found once. Sequencing was done on a sample of central memory CD4+ T cells from blood. Receptor source: a woman aged 18-29 years with type 1 diabetes. Each CDR3 is given with its conserved first and last residue. Fields, in order: V gene, J gene, D gene, clone size, CDR3 protein, CDR3 DNA. The D gene is left open where the match is weak. Part of the rows lack a size; the others show once, few, many or a class for expanded clones.

TRBV25-1	TRBJ2-1	TRBD1	few	CASSAQDRLGWKFF	TGTGCCAGCAGTGCTCAGGACAGGCTGGGTTGGAAGTTCTTC
TRBV11-2	TRBJ2-3	-	-	CASSSEPRGLYTDTQYF	TGTGCCAGCAGCTCCGAGCCCAGGGGTCTTTACACAGATACGCAGTATTTT
TRBV27	TRBJ2-2	TRBD2	-	CASYPGLAGGRNTGELFF	TGTGCCAGCTATCCGGGACTAGCGGGGGGGCGGAACACCGGGGAGCTGTTTTTT
TRBV29-1	TRBJ2-5	-	few	CSVGGGSSGETQYF	TGCAGCGTGGGGGGCGGGAGCTCCGGGGAGACCCAGTACTTC
TRBV11-2	TRBJ1-2	TRBD1	-	CASSLEPGGQAGYTF	TGTGCCAGCAGCTTAGAGCCAGGGGGCCAAGCGGGCTACACCTTC
TRBV27	TRBJ2-1	-	many	CASSFPGQEQFF	TGTGCCAGCAGTTTTCCTGGGCAGGAGCAGTTCTTC
TRBV15	TRBJ1-4	TRBD1	few	CATSRQGSGEKLFF	TGTGCCACCAGTAGACAGGGGTCTGGCGAAAAACTGTTTTTT
TRBV10-3	TRBJ2-1	-	-	CAIQGAGGSVEQFF	TGTGCCATCCAAGGGGCAGGGGGGAGCGTTGAGCAGTTCTTC
TRBV14	TRBJ2-7	TRBD1	-	CASSHTGAPQYF	TGTGCCAGCAGCCATACAGGGGCCCCACAGTACTTC
TRBV29-1	TRBJ2-7	TRBD2	-	CSAGGGYEQYF	TGCAGCGCCGGGGGGGGCTACGAGCAGTACTTC